What follows are 15 T cell receptor beta chains derived from one specimen sequenced in a study of T-cell reconstitution after alpha-beta-depleted transplantation in children. TCRbeta library construction was performed incorporating unique molecular identifiers. Each CDR3 protein is one row after TCRdb ran MiXCR on the PCR reads. This table has more than 400,000 distinct CDR3 sequences, roughly 43% appearing once. The source was PBMCs, collected before TCRalphabeta/CD19-depleted stem cell transplant. These receptors originate from a girl aged 2-10 years with aplastic anemia, due to receive a stem cell transplant.

This clonotype was observed a few times. J is TRBJ2-1 and V is TRBV20-1, with TRBD2 matching 8 bases. Germline V gives CDR1 DFQATT, CDR2 SNEGSKA (reference sequence). The J segment lost 3 bases and the V segment lost 3 bases, leaving 4 bases of the junction unmatched. The CDR3 spans 14 residues. The CDR3 coding sequence is TGCAGTGCTAGTAGCGGGGCCGACTACAATGAGCAGTTCTTC. Its translation: CSASSGADYNEQFF.

This clonotype has more than one count but fewer than ten. V gene TRBV3-1 combines with J gene TRBJ1-1; D perhaps matches TRBD1 (6 bases). This CDR3 spans 14 amino acids. Germline lookup yields CDR1 LGHDT and CDR2 YNNKEL (reference sequence). The V end was cut by 4 bases, the J end by 7 bases, with 16 bases between. The CDR3 region is CASSLRTGANEAFF. CDR3 nucleotides: TGTGCCAGCAGCCTCCGGACGGGGGCTAATGAAGCTTTCTTT. Filled out from reference TRBV3-1 and TRBJ1-1, the complete variable domain reads DTAVSQTPKYLVTQMGNDKSIKCEQNLGHDTMYWYKQDSKKFLKIMFSYNNKELIINETVPNRFSPKSPDKAHLNLHINSLELGDSAVYFCASSLRTGANEAFFGQGTRLTVV.

CDR3 residues: CSVEDWRGGGYTF. The DNA of the CDR3 is TGCAGCGTTGAAGATTGGAGGGGCGGCGGCTACACCTTC. The chain uses TRBV29-1 and TRBJ1-2; D is perhaps TRBD1 (5 bases). The germline V gene has CDR1 SQVTM and CDR2 ANQGSEA. The CDR3 totals 13 residues. V lost 0 bases to trimming and J lost 8 bases, with 13 bases between them.

This rearrangement joins TRBV15 to TRBJ2-7, with TRBD2 matching over 12 bases. Per germline, CDR1 LNHNV and CDR2 YYDKDF (reference sequence). J lost 4 bases, V lost 1 base, and 5 bases had no gene match. This CDR3 is 16 amino acids long. The CDR3 is CATSRGLAGGTYEQYF. The CDR3 nucleotides read TGTGCCACCAGCAGAGGGCTAGCGGGAGGGACTTACGAGCAGTACTTC.

This clonotype was seen once. V usage is TRBV7-2 and J usage is TRBJ2-7, with D uncertain. The CDR3 length is 13 residues. Germline V gene lookup returns CDR1 SGHTA and CDR2 FQGNSA. The V gene lost 3 bases and the J gene lost 7 bases, with 13 bases spanning the gap. The CDR3 bases are TGTGCCAGCAGCTTTCGACCCTTTGGGGAGCAGTACTTC. This gives the protein CASSFRPFGEQYF.

This clonotype was counted only a few times. V is TRBV4-1 and J is TRBJ1-5; D uncertain. Trimming removed 0 bases at V and 2 bases at J, with 11 bases between. In germline, CDR1 is MGHRA, CDR2 YSYEKL. The CDR3 length is 16 residues. CDR3 protein: CASSQDGGLGNQPQHF. CDR3 nucleotide sequence: TGCGCCAGCAGCCAAGATGGAGGATTGGGCAATCAGCCCCAGCATTTT.

This chain joins TRBV6-4 and TRBJ2-3, with D tentatively TRBD1 (6 bases). Looked up from germline, CDR1 is MRHNA and CDR2 is SNTAGT. CDR3 length: 13 residues. Trimming removed 6 bases from V and 1 base from J, with 8 bases in between. CDR3: CASRWTGTDTQYF. The CDR3 bases are TGTGCCAGCAGATGGACAGGCACAGATACGCAGTATTTT.

This clonotype was observed a handful of times. The V and J genes are TRBV20-1 and TRBJ2-2, with 11 bases aligning to TRBD2. The germline CDR1 and CDR2 sequences are DFQATT and SNEGSKA (reference sequence). The CDR3 spans 14 residues. V shed 5 bases and J 6 bases; nucleotides not matched to a gene: 5. The DNA of the CDR3 is TGCAGTGCTTCAACTAGCGGGAGATCCGGGGAGCTGTTTTTT. Its translation: CSASTSGRSGELFF.

At least ten counts were recorded for this clonotype. J is TRBJ1-2 and V is TRBV12-3 or TRBV12-4; TRBD1 is a possible D gene (6 bases). The V gene lost 5 bases and the J gene lost 4 bases, with 17 bases spanning the gap. The CDR3 has 15 amino acids. CDR3 sequence reads: CASSLGQWGGYGYTF. DNA for the CDR3: TGTGCCAGCAGTCTTGGACAGTGGGGTGGCTATGGCTACACCTTC.

This clonotype was observed at least ten times. The V call is TRBV14, the J call TRBJ2-3; D is unresolved. Between the trimmed V and J ends, which lost 0 bases and 12 bases, there was a span of 10 bases. The CDR3 contains 12 residues. The germline CDR1 and CDR2 sequences are SGHDN and FVKESK. CDR3 region: CASSQDYGAQYF. For the CDR3, the DNA is TGTGCCAGCAGCCAAGACTACGGAGCCCAGTATTTT.

In its sample, this clonotype was seen a few times. The chain is built from TRBV20-1 and TRBJ2-5; 8 bases agree with TRBD1. Germline V gene lookup returns CDR1 DFQATT and CDR2 SNEGSKA (reference sequence). The trim removed 7 bases at V and 2 bases at J, leaving 0 bases unmatched. The CDR3 spans 11 residues. Here the CDR3 DNA reads TGCAGTGACAGGGGGCAAGAGACCCAGTACTTC. It is translated as CSDRGQETQYF.

V is TRBV29-1 and J is TRBJ1-1; possibly TRBD1 for D (6 bases). Trimming shortened V by 6 bases and J by 1 base, and 6 bases separated the two germline ends. The CDR3 runs to 11 residues. Germline V gene sequence: CDR1 SQVTM, CDR2 ANQGSEA. The CDR3 region has the DNA TGCAGCGTGGACAGGAACACTGAAGCTTTCTTT. Protein: CSVDRNTEAFF.

The J gene is TRBJ2-1, the V gene TRBV20-1, with TRBD2 identical over 8 bases. V gave up 0 bases and J gave up 0 bases; unmatched junction bases: 4. Per the germline V gene, CDR1 is DFQATT and CDR2 is SNEGSKA (reference sequence). The CDR3 runs to 16 residues. CDR3 sequence reads: CSARDLSGSSYNEQFF. CDR3 in DNA: TGCAGTGCTAGAGATCTCAGCGGGAGCTCCTACAATGAGCAGTTCTTC.

The chain joins TRBV12-5 to TRBJ1-1; D is undetermined. This CDR3 is built from 15 residues. Trimming removed 0 bases at V and 0 bases at J, with 8 bases between. Per the germline V gene, CDR1 is LGHNT and CDR2 is FRNRAP. The CDR3 loop is CASGLVKTVNTEAFF. CDR3 nucleotide sequence: TGTGCTAGTGGTTTGGTAAAGACGGTGAACACTGAAGCTTTCTTT. Full variable domain (rest looked up from reference TRBV12-5 and TRBJ1-1): DARVTQTPRHKVTEMGQEVTMRCQPILGHNTVFWYRQTMMQGLELLAYFRNRAPLDDSGMPKDRFSAEMPDATLATLKIQPSEPRDSAVYFCASGLVKTVNTEAFFGQGTRLTVV.

This clonotype was seen many times. This sequence joins TRBV2 and TRBJ2-5; D gene unclear. The CDR3 extends over 14 amino acids. Germline V gene lookup returns CDR1 SNHLY and CDR2 FYNNEI. Trimming took 8 bases from V and 3 from J, leaving 16 bases between them. CDR3 amino acids: CASHPTLGKETQYF. DNA of the CDR3: TGTGCCAGCCACCCAACCCTGGGAAAAGAGACCCAGTACTTC.